This T cell receptor (beta chain) appears in the sequencing data of a study of technical replicates of blood from a few donors. Germline values: CDR1 MDHEN, CDR2 SYDVKM. V lost 4 bases and J lost 2; bases outside the gene matches: 4. This CDR3 contains 14 residues. The data were produced by immunoSEQ multiplex PCR, yet TCRdb's version contains in-frame clones alone and is incomplete. Found here are about 75,000 clones, 97% of them singletons; the top ten hold under 0.35%. The chain joins TRBV28 to TRBJ1-2, with 7 positions matching TRBD1. The source of this sequence is a human donor in good health. The sequenced sample consisted of T cells isolated from PBMCs. The DNA for the CDR3 is TGTGCCAGCAGTTACTGGACAGGAAACTATGGCTACACCTTC. This codes for CASSYWTGNYGYTF.